One sample yielded the 4 T cell receptor beta chains listed below, sequenced in a study of blood T cell repertoires in COVID-19. The protocol was immunoSEQ multiplex PCR, while the TCRdb copy is restricted to in-frame clones and leaves out a portion. The sample yields about 530,000 clones, roughly nine tenths seen once. Sequenced material: peripheral blood. The receptors shown here come from a woman between 50 and 59 years old with COVID-19, enrolled during active disease.

The CDR3 loop is CASSPGTGGGWGYTF. The DNA of the CDR3 is TGTGCCAGCAGCCCGGGGACAGGAGGGGGTTGGGGCTACACCTTC. This sequence joins TRBV7-9 and TRBJ1-2; 8 bases agree with TRBD1. The CDR3 contains 15 residues. The V and J ends lost 5 bases and 8 bases, in that order; junction bases with no gene match: 13. CDR1 and CDR2 (germline): SEHNR, FQNEAQ (reference sequence).

J is TRBJ2-1 and V is TRBV6-1; 11 bases align to TRBD2. Germline V gives CDR1 MNHNS, CDR2 SASEGT. The CDR3 extends over 16 amino acids. The J segment lost 4 bases and the V segment lost 4 bases, leaving 6 bases of the junction unmatched. Written as DNA, the CDR3 is TGTGCCAGCAGTGTCTATAGCGGGGGGGAATACAATGAGCAGTTCTTC. Translation: CASSVYSGGEYNEQFF.

The J gene is TRBJ1-1, the V gene TRBV9; TRBD1 aligns across 9 bases. V was pared by 4 bases and J by 1 base, with 8 bases of the junction left unmatched. CDR3 length equals 16 residues. Per the germline V gene, CDR1 is SGDLS and CDR2 is YYNGEE. CDR3 DNA sequence: TGTGCCAGCAGCTCTTACAGGGGGCAGGGGAACACTGAAGCTTTCTTT. It is translated as CASSSYRGQGNTEAFF.

The chain links TRBV4-2 to TRBJ2-7; D possibly corresponds to TRBD2 (6 bases). The CDR3 loop spans 14 amino acids. V was cut by 6 bases and J by 7 bases, with 19 bases left in between. Germline V CDR1 and CDR2: LGHNA, YNFKEQ. This chain's CDR3 is CASSLVTRAGEQYF. In DNA form, the CDR3 reads TGTGCCAGCAGTCTTGTGACACGGGCGGGGGAGCAGTACTTC.